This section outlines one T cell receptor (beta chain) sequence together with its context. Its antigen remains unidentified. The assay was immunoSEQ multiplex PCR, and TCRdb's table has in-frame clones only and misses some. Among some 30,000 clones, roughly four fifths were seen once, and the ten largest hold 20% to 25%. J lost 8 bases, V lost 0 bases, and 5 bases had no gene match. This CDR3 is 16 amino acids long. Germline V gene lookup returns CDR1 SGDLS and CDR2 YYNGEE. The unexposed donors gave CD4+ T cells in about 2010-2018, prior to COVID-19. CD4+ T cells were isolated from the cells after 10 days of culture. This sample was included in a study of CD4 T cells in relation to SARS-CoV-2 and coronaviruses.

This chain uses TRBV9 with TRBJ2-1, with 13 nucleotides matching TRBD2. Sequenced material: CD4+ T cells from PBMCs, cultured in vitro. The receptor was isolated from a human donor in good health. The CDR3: CASSVAGLAGAYEQFF. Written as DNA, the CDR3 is TGTGCCAGCAGCGTAGCTGGACTAGCGGGAGCCTATGAGCAGTTCTTC. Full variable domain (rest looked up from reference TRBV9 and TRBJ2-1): DSGVTQTPKHLITATGQRVTLRCSPRSGDLSVYWYQQSLDQGLQFLIQYYNGEERAKGNILERFSAQQFPDLHSELNLSSLELGDSALYFCASSVAGLAGAYEQFFGPGTRLTVL.